Below, 15 T cell receptor beta chains from the same sample are listed, as sequenced in a study of immune cell composition in non-small cell lung cancer. This table comes from immunoSEQ multiplex PCR, and its TCRdb copy is limited to in-frame clones, with some not included. The sample records fewer than 2,000 clones, 70% being singletons. Normal lung was sampled as far from the tumour as possible, at least 3 cm. Material: non-adjacent lung tissue. All receptors come from a human donor with non-small cell lung cancer.

This clone appeared a few times. The gene calls are TRBV2 and TRBJ2-5, with TRBD1 as a possible D gene (5 bases). V was pared by 6 bases and J by 5 bases, with 7 bases between. Per the germline V gene, CDR1 is SNHLY and CDR2 is FYNNEI. The CDR3 totals 11 residues. CDR3 DNA: TGTGCCAGCAGGCGACAGGAGACCCAGTACTTC. As protein: CASRRQETQYF.

A remark on this clone: Its ends do not fully match the called genes, so a read error is possible. Other DNA sequences in the same sample also yield this CDR3. The V and J genes are TRBV5-4 and TRBJ1-2; maybe TRBD1 (6 bases). The CDR3 has 15 residues. Germline V gene sequence: CDR1 SGHNT, CDR2 YYREEE (reference sequence). The CDR3, as DNA: TGTGCCAGCAGCCTACCCCCAGGGGCTAACTATGGCTATACCTTC. Translating gives CASSLPPGANYGYTF.

The V gene is TRBV19, the J gene TRBJ2-5, with TRBD1 as a possible D gene (6 bases). The CDR3 totals 14 residues. V was clipped by 3 bases and J by 5 bases, with 13 bases between them. The germline V gene encodes CDR1 LNHDA and CDR2 SQIVND (reference sequence). The CDR3 bases are TGTGCCAGTAGTATCGGTTGGCAGGGGGAGACCCAGTACTTC. Amino acids: CASSIGWQGETQYF. Full variable domain (missing parts from reference TRBV19 and TRBJ2-5): DGGITQSPKYLFRKEGQNVTLSCEQNLNHDAMYWYRQDPGQGLRLIYYSQIVNDFQKGDIAEGYSVSREKKESFPLTVTSAQKNPTAFYLCASSIGWQGETQYFGPGTRLLVL.

This chain joins TRBV7-9 and TRBJ2-7; a weak D match, TRBD2 (5 bases). V was pared by 5 bases and J by 7 bases, with 12 bases between. This CDR3 is built from 12 residues. Germline assignment: CDR1 SEHNR and CDR2 FQNEAQ (reference sequence). CDR3 nucleotide sequence: TGTGCCAGCAGCCGGGGAGAATGGGAGCAGTACTTC. Residues: CASSRGEWEQYF.

With respect to this clone: One junction end disagrees with the germline gene, perhaps due to a read error. The chain joins TRBV5-1 to TRBJ1-2; possibly TRBD1 for D (6 bases). The germline V gene encodes CDR1 SGHRS and CDR2 YFSETQ. CDR3 length: 13 residues. CDR3 residues: CASSLSGDERCSF. The CDR3 DNA reads as TGCGCCAGCAGCTTGTCAGGGGACGAACGATGCTCCTTC.

This clone was picked up a small number of times. The chain links TRBV5-1 to TRBJ2-7; D may be TRBD2 (6 bases). The CDR3 length is 15 residues. Trimming left V 1 base short and J 5 bases short, with 16 bases between. From germline, CDR1 is SGHRS and CDR2 YFSETQ. This chain's CDR3 is CASSLRGTGEDEQYF. The CDR3 nucleotides are TGCGCCAGCAGCTTGCGGGGCACCGGGGAGGACGAGCAGTACTTC.

The chain employs TRBV7-8 and TRBJ2-7; D may be TRBD2 (5 bases). From germline, CDR1 is SGHVS and CDR2 FQNEAQ. This CDR3 contains 14 residues. V was shortened by 2 bases and J by 1 base, with 9 bases between the two germline ends. CDR3 coding DNA: TGTGCCAGCAGCTTATACCGGGGATCCTACGAGCAGTACTTC. It translates to CASSLYRGSYEQYF.

This chain links TRBV4-2 with TRBJ1-2, with D unclear. Trimming removed 1 base from V and 6 bases from J, with 18 bases in between. The CDR3 consists of 16 residues. CDR1 LGHNA and CDR2 YNFKEQ come from the germline V gene. The chain's CDR3 is CASSQVIGEDLHGYTF. The CDR3 nucleotides are TGTGCCAGCAGCCAAGTCATCGGGGAAGACCTCCATGGCTACACCTTC.

This chain uses TRBV12-5 with TRBJ2-1; 8 bases map to TRBD2. The CDR3 has 16 residues. Germline V gene lookup returns CDR1 LGHNT and CDR2 FRNRAP. The V segment lost 4 bases and the J segment 4 bases; nucleotides outside the gene matches: 9. CDR3 loop: CASGSRLAGPYNEQFF. The CDR3 nucleotides are TGTGCTAGTGGTTCCCGATTAGCGGGGCCGTACAATGAGCAGTTCTTC.

The chain combines TRBV11-2 with TRBJ2-5; D gene unclear. Germline CDR1 is SGHAT and CDR2 is FQNNGV. V lost 2 bases to trimming and J lost 2 bases, with 6 bases between them. This CDR3 spans 13 amino acids. As DNA, the CDR3 is TGTGCCAGCAGCTTATGGCAGCAAGAGACCCAGTACTTC. It yields the protein CASSLWQQETQYF.

The chain has TRBV4-1 and TRBJ1-2, with a tentative D call TRBD1 (6 bases). The CDR3 contains 17 residues. Germline CDR1 reads MGHRA; CDR2 reads YSYEKL. Deletions cut 0 bases from V and 2 bases from J, with 16 bases between. This CDR3 is CASSQDRVTGQNYGYTF. CDR3 nucleotides: TGCGCCAGCAGCCAAGATCGGGTGACAGGCCAGAACTATGGCTACACCTTC.

This chain joins TRBV7-9 and TRBJ2-3, with D tentatively TRBD2 (7 bases). V was cut by 2 bases and J by 6 bases, with 21 bases left in between. The CDR3 totals 17 residues. Germline lookup yields CDR1 SEHNR and CDR2 FQNEAQ (reference sequence). The CDR3 DNA follows: TGTGCCAGCAGCTTAAGGGGCGGGGGCCCCGCGGGGGATACGCAGTATTTT. Translating gives CASSLRGGGPAGDTQYF.

The table lists this clone with a few counts. The V call is TRBV27, the J call TRBJ2-7; 7 positions match TRBD1. Losses at the gene ends were 3 bases for V and 1 base for J; bases not matched to a gene: 15. The CDR3 runs 18 residues. Germline lookup yields CDR1 MNHEY and CDR2 SMNVEV (reference sequence). Here the CDR3 DNA reads TGTGCCAGCAGTTTTGCCCCGACCGGGACAGCCGATTCCTACGAGCAGTACTTC. Translated, it gives CASSFAPTGTADSYEQYF.

The CDR3 nucleotides read TGCGCCAGCAGCCCCACGCCGGGAAATACAAACACCATATATTTT. Residues: CASSPTPGNTNTIYF. The genes are TRBV4-3 and TRBJ1-3; D unresolved. V gave up 4 bases and J gave up 6 bases, with 16 bases separating them. Germline V gene data show CDR1 as LGHNA and CDR2 as YSLEER. The CDR3 runs 15 residues.

The genes are TRBV6-6 and TRBJ2-3, with D maybe TRBD2 (6 bases). Germline CDR1 and CDR2: MNHNY and SVGAGI (reference sequence). This CDR3 comprises 13 residues. Trimming removed 6 bases at V and 6 bases at J, with 13 bases between. CDR3 sequence (DNA): TGTGCCAGCAGCGGGAGTACGGGGGATACGCAGTATTTT. Translating it yields CASSGSTGDTQYF.